These 19 T cell receptor beta chains share one sample of origin, sequenced in a study of breast tumors, draining lymph nodes, adjacent tissues. The lymph nodes were axillary draining lymph nodes from breast cancer patients. TCRdb called the multiplex PCR reads again in MiXCR, with one record for every CDR3 protein. The repertoire holds fewer than 300,000 distinct CDR3 sequences, with about 30% as singletons. Sample: axillary lymph node tissue. The source of these receptors is a female donor with breast cancer. Some clones in this sample may be carry-over from other donors' samples.

CDR3 nucleotide sequence: TGTGCCAGCAGTTCCCGAGACAGGGATTTAACCGGGGAGCTGTTTTTT. Protein sequence: CASSSRDRDLTGELFF. This chain connects TRBV27 to TRBJ2-2; TRBD1 agrees at 7 bases. The J segment lost 5 bases and the V segment lost 4 bases, leaving 10 bases of the junction unmatched. CDR1 MNHEY and CDR2 SMNVEV come from the germline V gene (reference sequence). This CDR3 contains 16 residues.

The chain couples TRBV6-6 to TRBJ2-5; possible D gene TRBD1, 6 bases. CDR1 is MNHNY, CDR2 SVGAGI, per germline (reference sequence). The V and J ends lost 5 bases and 3 bases respectively, with 16 bases between them. The CDR3 is 15 residues long. The CDR3 loop reads CASSRPTGAEETQYF. CDR3 DNA sequence: TGTGCCAGCAGTAGACCGACAGGCGCAGAAGAGACCCAGTACTTC.

This clonotype was seen just once. The genes are TRBV20-1 and TRBJ2-7; D is ambiguous. Trimming left V 1 base short and J 3 bases short, with 7 bases between. The CDR3 contains 12 residues. The germline V gene has CDR1 DFQATT and CDR2 SNEGSKA (reference sequence). The chain's CDR3 is CSARGVYYEQYF. CDR3 in DNA: TGCAGTGCTAGAGGCGTATACTACGAGCAGTACTTC.

This clonotype has at least ten counts. This rearrangement joins TRBV25-1 to TRBJ1-2; D call uncertain. The germline V and J ends were trimmed by 1 base and 4 bases, with 13 bases remaining between them. There are 15 residues in the CDR3. Germline values: CDR1 MGHDK, CDR2 SYGVNS. The CDR3 loop is CASSESFRGRYGYTF. In nucleotides, the CDR3 is TGTGCCAGCAGTGAATCTTTTCGGGGTCGCTATGGCTACACCTTC.

This clonotype has ten or more counts. The J gene is TRBJ2-7, the V gene TRBV12-3 or TRBV12-4; 7 bases are a match to TRBD1. The CDR3 is 12 residues long. After removal of 6 bases from V and 5 bases from J, the junction contained 4 bases not matched to a gene. The CDR3 DNA reads as TGTGCCAGCAGCTTGACAGGGAACGAGCAGTACTTC. Translation: CASSLTGNEQYF.

In this sample, this clonotype turned up many times. DNA of the CDR3: TGCGCCAGCCGGTTCGGTCCCGGGGAGCTGTTTTTT. Protein sequence: CASRFGPGELFF. The chain recombines TRBV5-1 with TRBJ2-2; D call uncertain. This CDR3 is 12 amino acids long. The V end lost 7 bases, the J end lost 6 bases, and 10 bases lay between the germline ends. In germline, CDR1 is SGHRS, CDR2 YFSETQ.

CDR3 nucleotides: TGTGCCAGCAGTTTCCGGGACTCCTACACTGAAGCTTTCTTT. Protein product: CASSFRDSYTEAFF. V and J are TRBV27 and TRBJ1-1, with D possibly matching TRBD1 (5 bases). This CDR3 is 14 amino acids long. Looked up from germline, CDR1 is MNHEY and CDR2 is SMNVEV (reference sequence). V lost 3 bases and J 3 bases, leaving 11 bases between the germline ends.

CDR3 sequence reads: CASSHQGTGAQYF. CDR3 DNA: TGTGCCAGTAGTCACCAGGGTACAGGTGCGCAGTATTTT. The chain uses TRBV19 and TRBJ2-3; the D gene is possibly TRBD1 (5 bases). This CDR3 has 13 amino acids. The V and J ends lost 5 bases and 10 bases respectively, with 16 bases between them. Germline CDR1 is LNHDA and CDR2 is SQIVND (reference sequence).

This chain uses TRBV27 with TRBJ2-1; 7 bases match TRBD2. This CDR3 has 15 residues. Germline values: CDR1 MNHEY, CDR2 SMNVEV (reference sequence). The V segment lost 6 bases and the J segment 5 bases; nucleotides outside the gene matches: 10. DNA of the CDR3: TGTGCCAGCAGCGGATTGGCTAGCGGAGACAATGAGCAGTTCTTC. Protein: CASSGLASGDNEQFF.

To note about this clonotype: Relative to the germline gene, one junction end is altered; a read error may explain this. The genes are TRBV28 and TRBJ1-5; 9 bases map to TRBD1. The germline CDR1 and CDR2 sequences are MDHEN and SYDVKM. The CDR3 contains 15 residues. CDR3 coding DNA: TGTGCCGGCAGTTTAAGGACAGGGGGCAATCAGCCCCAGCATTTT. Protein sequence: CAGSLRTGGNQPQHF.

Comment on this clonotype: This clone may be a read error of a much larger clone one base away. The chain links TRBV12-3 or TRBV12-4 to TRBJ1-2; a weak D match, TRBD1 (5 bases). CDR3 size: 14 residues. Trimming pared 3 bases from V and 4 bases from J, leaving 12 bases between. The CDR3 loop reads CASSFGGVAYGYTF. CDR3 nucleotides: TGTGCCAGCAGTTTCGGGGGGGTGGCCTATGGCTACACCTTC.

For this clonotype: Its ends do not fully match the called genes, so a read error is possible. V is TRBV19 and J is TRBJ1-5, with TRBD1 matching 10 bases. The V gene's germline CDR1 is LNHDA and CDR2 SQIVND (reference sequence). This CDR3 region has 15 residues. This chain's CDR3 is CASSRTGQGNQPQHF. For the CDR3, the DNA is TGTGCTAGTAGCCGGACGGGACAGGGGAATCAGCCCCAGCATTTT. The variable domain in full, with the rest retrieved from reference TRBV19 and TRBJ1-5, is DGGITQSPKYLFRKEGQNVTLSCEQNLNHDAMYWYRQDPGQGLRLIYYSQIVNDFQKGDIAEGYSVSREKKESFPLTVTSAQKNPTAFYLCASSRTGQGNQPQHFGDGTRLSIL.

This clonotype was seen at least ten times. J is TRBJ2-1 and V is TRBV7-9, with 8 positions matching TRBD2. The junction had 8 bases not matched to a gene; V was cut back by 2 bases and J by 8 bases. This CDR3 region has 15 residues. The germline V gene has CDR1 SEHNR and CDR2 FQNEAQ (reference sequence). For the CDR3, the DNA is TGTGCCAGCAGCTTAAGGAGCGGGAGTCCTTATGAGCAGTTCTTC. This translates into CASSLRSGSPYEQFF.

This clonotype has ten or more counts. V is TRBV19 and J is TRBJ1-5; TRBD1 agrees at 8 bases. The CDR3 spans 12 residues. The germline CDR1 and CDR2 sequences are LNHDA and SQIVND (reference sequence). J lost 10 bases, V lost 4 bases, and 3 bases had no gene match. This CDR3 is CASSRQGSPQHF. CDR3 bases: TGTGCCAGTAGTAGACAGGGGAGCCCCCAGCATTTT.

Concerning this clonotype: A much more abundant neighbour one base away suggests this may be a read error. The conserved phenylalanine or tryptophan normally closing the CDR3 is absent here, so this likely arose from a read error. The V gene is TRBV9, the J gene TRBJ2-1; D remains ambiguous. The CDR3 extends over 13 amino acids. V lost 1 base, J lost 9 bases, and 11 bases lay in between. Germline loops: CDR1 SGDLS, CDR2 YYNGEE. Here the CDR3 DNA reads TGTGCCAGCAGCGTAATCGGATCCAGTGAGCAGTTCTCC. Protein: CASSVIGSSEQFS.

This clonotype appeared once. This is likely a read error, given that the CDR3 carries no conserved phenylalanine or tryptophan at its end. V usage is TRBV20-1 and J usage is TRBJ2-1, with D tentatively TRBD1 (6 bases). Germline CDR1 is DFQATT and CDR2 is SNEGSKA (reference sequence). The CDR3 has 16 amino acids. Trimming removed 0 bases at V and 8 bases at J, with 20 bases between. CDR3 DNA: TGCAGTGCTAGAGATCTAGTGGGGGCAGGTAGGGATGAGCAGTTCATC. Translating gives CSARDLVGAGRDEQFI.

The J gene is TRBJ2-3, the V gene TRBV4-1; the D is unclear. This CDR3 has 15 residues. Trimming removed 0 bases at V and 5 bases at J, with 12 bases between. Germline V gene sequence: CDR1 MGHRA, CDR2 YSYEKL. The CDR3 DNA is TGCGCCAGCAGCCAAGATAGCAGTTCGGGAGATACGCAGTATTTT. Translation gives CASSQDSSSGDTQYF.

This clonotype occurred many times. This chain links TRBV12-3 or TRBV12-4 with TRBJ2-5; 13 positions agree with TRBD2. The CDR3 contains 14 residues. V dropped 8 bases and J dropped 5; count of bases not matched to a gene: 5. In nucleotides, the CDR3 is TGTGCCAGCGGTAGGACTAGCGGGAGTGAGACCCAGTACTTC. Translating gives CASGRTSGSETQYF.

The chain combines TRBV13 with TRBJ2-3, with 9 bases identical to TRBD2. V was pared by 4 bases and J by 1 base, with 18 bases of the junction left unmatched. The CDR3 is made up of 20 amino acids. CDR1 is PRHDT, CDR2 FYEKMQ, per germline (reference sequence). The CDR3 DNA reads TGTGCCAGCAGCTCACCCCCCCTAGCGGGGTCGGATGGGGGCACAGATACGCAGTATTTT. Its translation is CASSSPPLAGSDGGTDTQYF.